This T cell receptor beta chain was sequenced during a study of human T cells and chemical hapten exposure. Each CDR3 protein gets one entry after TCRdb re-called the RACE reads with MiXCR. The sample includes about 68,000 distinct CDR3 sequences, 9.5% to 12% of them seen just once. This clonotype was recorded a few times. Its antigen is currently unknown. The time point: pre-sensitization, week 0. Noted treatment: therapeutic diphenylcyclopropenone sensitization with weekly scalp DPC. RNA extraction used unfractionated whole blood as the source of total RNA. Study-level points and caveats: Versus controls, significantly more large CDR3 similarity clusters arose from expanded TCRs.

Source: whole blood, taken in connection with sensitization to the hapten diphenylcyclopropenone (DPC). The TCR comes from a woman aged 45-65 years with alopecia areata. Some clones in this sample may be carry-over from other donors' samples.

The CDR3 DNA sequence: TGTGCCAGCAGCTTAGAGACCCTCGTTGGGAGCTACACCTTC. Translation: CASSLETLVGSYTF. V gene TRBV7-9 combines with J gene TRBJ1-2; D is unresolved. The CDR3 spans 14 residues. V dropped 1 base and J dropped 9 bases, with 15 bases sitting between them. Germline V lookup: CDR1 SEHNR, CDR2 FQNEAQ (reference sequence).